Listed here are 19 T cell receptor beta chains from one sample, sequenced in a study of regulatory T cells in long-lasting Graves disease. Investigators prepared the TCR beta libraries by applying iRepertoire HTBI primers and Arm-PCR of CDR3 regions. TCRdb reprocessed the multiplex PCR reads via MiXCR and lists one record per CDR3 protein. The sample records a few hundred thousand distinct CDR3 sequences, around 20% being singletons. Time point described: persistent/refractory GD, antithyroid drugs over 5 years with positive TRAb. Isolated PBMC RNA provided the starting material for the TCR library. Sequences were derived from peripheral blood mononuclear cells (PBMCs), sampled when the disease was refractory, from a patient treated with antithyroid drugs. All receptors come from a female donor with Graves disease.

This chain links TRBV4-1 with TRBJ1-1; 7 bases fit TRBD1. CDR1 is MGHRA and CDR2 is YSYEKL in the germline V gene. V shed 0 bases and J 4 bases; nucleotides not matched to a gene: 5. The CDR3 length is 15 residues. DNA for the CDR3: TGCGCCAGCAGCCAAGATCAGGGGGGAAGCACTGAAGCTTTCTTT. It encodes CASSQDQGGSTEAFF.

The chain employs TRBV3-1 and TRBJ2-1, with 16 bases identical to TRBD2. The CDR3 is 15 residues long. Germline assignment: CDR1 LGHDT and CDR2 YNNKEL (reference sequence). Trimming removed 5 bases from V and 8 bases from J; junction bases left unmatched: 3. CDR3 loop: CASSEGLAGGDEQFF. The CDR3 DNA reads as TGTGCCAGCAGCGAGGGACTAGCGGGAGGGGATGAGCAGTTCTTC.

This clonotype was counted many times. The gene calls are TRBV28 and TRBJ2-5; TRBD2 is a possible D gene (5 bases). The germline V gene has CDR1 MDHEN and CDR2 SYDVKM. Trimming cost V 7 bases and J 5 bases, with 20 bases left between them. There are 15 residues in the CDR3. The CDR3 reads CASTLTHEGMETQYF. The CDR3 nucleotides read TGTGCCAGCACCCTGACCCACGAGGGAATGGAGACCCAGTACTTC.

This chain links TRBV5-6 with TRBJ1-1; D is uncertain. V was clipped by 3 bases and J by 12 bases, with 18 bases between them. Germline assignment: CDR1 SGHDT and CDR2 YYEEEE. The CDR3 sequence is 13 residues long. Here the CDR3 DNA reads TGTGCCAGCAGCTACTCACAGAGAGATTTATCTTTCTTT. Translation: CASSYSQRDLSFF. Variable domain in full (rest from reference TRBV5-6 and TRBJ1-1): DAGVTQSPTHLIKTRGQQVTLRCSPKSGHDTVSWYQQALGQGPQFIFQYYEEEERQRGNFPDRFSGHQFPNYSSELNVNALLLGDSALYLCASSYSQRDLSFFGQGTRLTVV.

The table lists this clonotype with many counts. CDR3 bases: TGCAGCGTTGGCCCCAGCCCTGAAGCTTTCTTT. It encodes CSVGPSPEAFF. V and J are TRBV29-1 and TRBJ1-1; no reliable D call. V was pared by 4 bases and J by 6 bases, with 9 bases between. The CDR3 has 11 amino acids. CDR1 is SQVTM, CDR2 ANQGSEA, per germline.

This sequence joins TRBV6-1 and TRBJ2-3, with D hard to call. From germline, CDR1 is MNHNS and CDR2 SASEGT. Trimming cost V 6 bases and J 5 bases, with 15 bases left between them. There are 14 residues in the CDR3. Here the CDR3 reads CASSGLDGGDTQYF. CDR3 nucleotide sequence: TGTGCCAGCAGCGGCCTTGACGGTGGAGATACGCAGTATTTT.

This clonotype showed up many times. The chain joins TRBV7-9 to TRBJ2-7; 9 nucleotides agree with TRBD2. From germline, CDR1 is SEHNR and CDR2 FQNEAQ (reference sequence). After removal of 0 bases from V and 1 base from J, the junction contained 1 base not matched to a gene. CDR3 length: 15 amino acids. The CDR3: CASSLAGLASYEQYF. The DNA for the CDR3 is TGTGCCAGCAGCTTAGCTGGACTAGCGTCCTACGAGCAGTACTTC.

CDR3 residues: CASSWGGGNQPQHF. DNA of the CDR3: TGTGCCAGCAGCTGGGGCGGGGGCAATCAGCCCCAGCATTTT. The V and J genes are TRBV11-2 and TRBJ1-5; a possible D gene is TRBD1 (5 bases). This CDR3 has 14 residues. Germline values: CDR1 SGHAT, CDR2 FQNNGV. Trimming removed 4 bases from V and 2 bases from J, with 9 bases in between.

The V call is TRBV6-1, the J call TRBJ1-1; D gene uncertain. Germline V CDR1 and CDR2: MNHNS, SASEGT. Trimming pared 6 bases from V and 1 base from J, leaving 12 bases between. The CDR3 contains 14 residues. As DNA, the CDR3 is TGTGCCAGCAGCTATATCCGAGGGAACACTGAAGCTTTCTTT. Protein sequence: CASSYIRGNTEAFF.

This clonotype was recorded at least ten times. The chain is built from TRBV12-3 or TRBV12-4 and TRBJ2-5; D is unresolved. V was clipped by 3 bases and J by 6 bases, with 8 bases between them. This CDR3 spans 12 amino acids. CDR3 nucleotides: TGTGCCAGCAGTTTGGGTGAAAAGACCCAGTACTTC. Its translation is CASSLGEKTQYF.

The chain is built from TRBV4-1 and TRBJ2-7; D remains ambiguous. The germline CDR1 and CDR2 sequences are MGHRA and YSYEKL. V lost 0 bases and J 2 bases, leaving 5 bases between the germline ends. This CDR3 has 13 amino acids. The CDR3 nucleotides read TGCGCCAGCAGCCAAGAGGTAACCTACGAGCAGTACTTC. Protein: CASSQEVTYEQYF.

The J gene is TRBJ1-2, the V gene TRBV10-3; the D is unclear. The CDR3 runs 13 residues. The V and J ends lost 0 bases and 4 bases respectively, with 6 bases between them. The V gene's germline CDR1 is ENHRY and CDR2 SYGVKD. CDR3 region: CAISESNSYGYTF. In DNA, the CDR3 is TGTGCCATCAGTGAGTCGAACAGCTATGGCTACACCTTC.

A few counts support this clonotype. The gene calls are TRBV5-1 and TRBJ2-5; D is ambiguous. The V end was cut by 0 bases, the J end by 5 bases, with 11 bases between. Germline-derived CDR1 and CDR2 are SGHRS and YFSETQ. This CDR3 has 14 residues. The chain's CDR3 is CASSLGRPGETQYF. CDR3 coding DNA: TGCGCCAGCAGCTTGGGGCGGCCCGGCGAGACCCAGTACTTC.

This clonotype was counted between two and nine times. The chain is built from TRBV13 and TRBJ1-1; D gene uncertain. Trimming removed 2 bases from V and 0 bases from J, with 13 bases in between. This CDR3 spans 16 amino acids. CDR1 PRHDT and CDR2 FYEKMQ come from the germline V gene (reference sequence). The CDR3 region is CASSLLAGTLNTEAFF. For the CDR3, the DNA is TGTGCCAGCAGCTTATTGGCAGGTACCTTGAACACTGAAGCTTTCTTT.

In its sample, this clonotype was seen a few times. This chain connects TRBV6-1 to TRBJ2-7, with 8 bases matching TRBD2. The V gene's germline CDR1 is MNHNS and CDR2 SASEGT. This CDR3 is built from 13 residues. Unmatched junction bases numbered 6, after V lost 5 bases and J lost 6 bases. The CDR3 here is CASSPGGLTEQYF. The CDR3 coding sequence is TGTGCCAGCAGTCCGGGGGGGCTAACCGAGCAGTACTTC.

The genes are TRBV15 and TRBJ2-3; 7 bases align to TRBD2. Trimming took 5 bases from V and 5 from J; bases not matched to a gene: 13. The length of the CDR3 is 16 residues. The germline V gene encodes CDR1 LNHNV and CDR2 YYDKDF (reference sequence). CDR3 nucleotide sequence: TGTGCCACCAGCTATTATCTGGGAGGGCAAGGAGATACGCAGTATTTT. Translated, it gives CATSYYLGGQGDTQYF. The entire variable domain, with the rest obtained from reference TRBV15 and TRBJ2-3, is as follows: DAMVIQNPRYQVTQFGKPVTLSCSQTLNHNVMYWYQQKSSQAPKLLFHYYDKDFNNEADTPDNFQSRRPNTSFCFLDIRSPGLGDTAMYLCATSYYLGGQGDTQYFGPGTRLTVL.

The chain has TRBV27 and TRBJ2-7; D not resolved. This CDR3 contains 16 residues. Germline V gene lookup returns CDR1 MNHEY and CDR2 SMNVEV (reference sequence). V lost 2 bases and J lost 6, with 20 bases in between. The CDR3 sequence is CASSLNSYQPSLEQYF. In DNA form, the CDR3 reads TGTGCCAGCAGTTTAAATAGTTATCAGCCCAGTCTCGAGCAGTACTTC.

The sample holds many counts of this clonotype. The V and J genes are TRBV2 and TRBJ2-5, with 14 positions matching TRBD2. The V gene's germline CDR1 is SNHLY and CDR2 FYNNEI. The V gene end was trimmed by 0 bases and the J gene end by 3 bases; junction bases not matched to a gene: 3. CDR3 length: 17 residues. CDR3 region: CASSEATGLAGEETQYF. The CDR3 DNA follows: TGTGCCAGCAGTGAAGCTACGGGACTAGCGGGAGAAGAGACCCAGTACTTC.

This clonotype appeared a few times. The CDR3 DNA sequence: TGTGCCAGCAGTTTAGGAACAGGGAATATTTTCAATGAGCAGTTCTTC. Translated: CASSLGTGNIFNEQFF. This chain connects TRBV28 to TRBJ2-1; D is possibly TRBD1 (6 bases). Trimming pared 2 bases from V and 6 bases from J, leaving 17 bases between. Germline V gene lookup returns CDR1 MDHEN and CDR2 SYDVKM. The CDR3 contains 16 residues.